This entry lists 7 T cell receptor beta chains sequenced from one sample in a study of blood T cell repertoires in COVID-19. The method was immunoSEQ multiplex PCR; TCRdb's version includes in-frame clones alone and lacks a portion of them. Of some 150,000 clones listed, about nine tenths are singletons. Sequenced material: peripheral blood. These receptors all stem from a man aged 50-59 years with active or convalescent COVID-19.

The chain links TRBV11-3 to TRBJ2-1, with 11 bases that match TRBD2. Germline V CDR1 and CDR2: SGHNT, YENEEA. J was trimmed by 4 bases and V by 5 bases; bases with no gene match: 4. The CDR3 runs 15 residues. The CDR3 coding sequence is TGTGCCAGCAGCGCGGGACTAGCGGAATACAATGAGCAGTTCTTC. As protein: CASSAGLAEYNEQFF.

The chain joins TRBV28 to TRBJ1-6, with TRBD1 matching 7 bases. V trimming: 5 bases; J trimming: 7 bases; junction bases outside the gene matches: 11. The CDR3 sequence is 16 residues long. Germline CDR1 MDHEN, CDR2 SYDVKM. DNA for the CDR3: TGTGCCAGCAGTCCGGCGACAGGGTCTAACAATTCACCCCTCCACTTT. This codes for CASSPATGSNNSPLHF.

CDR3 sequence reads: CASSTRSSTDTQYF. The DNA for the CDR3 is TGTGCCAGCTCAACTCGTTCTAGCACAGATACGCAGTATTTT. V is TRBV5-4 and J is TRBJ2-3; D is undetermined. Trimming left V 7 bases short and J 0 bases short, with 12 bases between. Germline CDR1 is SGHNT and CDR2 is YYREEE (reference sequence). This CDR3 is 14 amino acids long.

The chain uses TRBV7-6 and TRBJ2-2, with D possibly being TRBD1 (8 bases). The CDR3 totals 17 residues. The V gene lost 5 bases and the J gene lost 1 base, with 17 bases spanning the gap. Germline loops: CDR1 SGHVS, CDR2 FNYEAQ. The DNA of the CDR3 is TGTGCCAGCAGCCAAAGACAGGGGAGGGGGAACACCGGGGAGCTGTTTTTT. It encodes CASSQRQGRGNTGELFF.

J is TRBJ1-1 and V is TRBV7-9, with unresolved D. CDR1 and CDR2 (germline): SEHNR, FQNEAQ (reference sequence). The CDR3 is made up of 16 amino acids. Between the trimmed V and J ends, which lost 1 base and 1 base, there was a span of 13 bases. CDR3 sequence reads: CASSLDPKQRNTEAFF. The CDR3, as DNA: TGTGCCAGCAGCTTAGACCCGAAACAGAGGAACACTGAAGCTTTCTTT.

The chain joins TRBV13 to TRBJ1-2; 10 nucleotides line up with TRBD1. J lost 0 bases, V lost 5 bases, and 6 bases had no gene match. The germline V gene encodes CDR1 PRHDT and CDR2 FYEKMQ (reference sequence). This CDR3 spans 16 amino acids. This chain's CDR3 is CASSDRGRSPNYGYTF. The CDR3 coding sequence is TGTGCCAGCAGCGACAGGGGGCGTTCTCCTAACTATGGCTACACCTTC.

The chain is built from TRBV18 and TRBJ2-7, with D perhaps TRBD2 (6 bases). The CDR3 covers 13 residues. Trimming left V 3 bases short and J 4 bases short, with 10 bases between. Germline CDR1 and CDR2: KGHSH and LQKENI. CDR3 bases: TGTGCCAGCTCACCGCCCGGGGGTTACGAGCAGTACTTC. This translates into CASSPPGGYEQYF.